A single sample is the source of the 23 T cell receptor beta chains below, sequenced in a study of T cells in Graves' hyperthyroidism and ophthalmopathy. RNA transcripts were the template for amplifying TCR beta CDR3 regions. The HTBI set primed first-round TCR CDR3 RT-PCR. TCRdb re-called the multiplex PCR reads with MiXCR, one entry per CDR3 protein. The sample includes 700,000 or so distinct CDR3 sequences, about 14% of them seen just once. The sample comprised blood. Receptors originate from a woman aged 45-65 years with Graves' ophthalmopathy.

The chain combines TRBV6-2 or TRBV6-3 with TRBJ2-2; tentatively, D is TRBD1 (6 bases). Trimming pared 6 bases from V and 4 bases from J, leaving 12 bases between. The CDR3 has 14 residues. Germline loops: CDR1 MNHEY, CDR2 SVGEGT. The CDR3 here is CASRRDIGTGELFF. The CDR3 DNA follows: TGTGCCAGCAGGAGGGACATCGGCACCGGGGAGCTGTTTTTT.

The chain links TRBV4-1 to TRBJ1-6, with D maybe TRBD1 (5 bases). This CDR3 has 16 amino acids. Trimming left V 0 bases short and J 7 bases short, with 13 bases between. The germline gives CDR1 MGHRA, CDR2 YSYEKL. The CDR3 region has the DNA TGCGCCAGCAGCCAAGAAATTGTAGGGGCCAATTCACCCCTCCACTTT. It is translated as CASSQEIVGANSPLHF.

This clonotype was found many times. CDR3 DNA sequence: TGTGCCAGCAGTGTCACAGATACGCAGTATTTT. Translation: CASSVTDTQYF. The chain joins TRBV2 to TRBJ2-3, with D uncertain. The CDR3 sequence is 11 residues long. V gave up 4 bases and J gave up 2 bases, with 1 base separating them. Germline V lookup: CDR1 SNHLY, CDR2 FYNNEI.

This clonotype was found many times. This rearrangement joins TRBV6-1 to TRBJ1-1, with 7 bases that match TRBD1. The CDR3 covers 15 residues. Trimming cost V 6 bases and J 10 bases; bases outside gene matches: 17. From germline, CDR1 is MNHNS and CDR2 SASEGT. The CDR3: CASRHIQGNLGAAFF. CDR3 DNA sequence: TGTGCCAGCAGGCATATACAGGGGAATCTTGGGGCAGCTTTCTTT.

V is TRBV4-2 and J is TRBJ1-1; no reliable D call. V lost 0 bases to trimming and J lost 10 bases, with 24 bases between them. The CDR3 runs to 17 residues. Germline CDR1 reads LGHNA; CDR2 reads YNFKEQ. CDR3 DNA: TGTGCCAGCAGCCAAGATTTATCGGGTTCGGTTTTGTTTCGAGCTTTCTTT. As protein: CASSQDLSGSVLFRAFF.

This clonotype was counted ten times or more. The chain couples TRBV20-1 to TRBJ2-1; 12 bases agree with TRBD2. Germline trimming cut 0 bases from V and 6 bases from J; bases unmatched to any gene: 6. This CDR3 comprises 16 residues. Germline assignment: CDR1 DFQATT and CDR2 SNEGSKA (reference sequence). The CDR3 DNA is TGCAGTGCTAGAGACCCCAGGACTAGCGGGACCAATGAGCAGTTCTTC. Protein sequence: CSARDPRTSGTNEQFF.

CDR3 region: CASSSAGVRADTQYF. The CDR3 coding sequence is TGTGCCAGCAGTTCAGCGGGAGTGAGGGCAGATACGCAGTATTTT. The chain has TRBV28 and TRBJ2-3, with 8 positions matching TRBD2. V dropped 4 bases and J dropped 4; count of bases not matched to a gene: 7. The CDR3 has 15 residues. Germline-derived CDR1 and CDR2 are MDHEN and SYDVKM. The full variable domain, in which reference TRBV28 and TRBJ2-3 provide the parts outside the CDR3, is DVKVTQSSRYLVKRTGEKVFLECVQDMDHENMFWYRQDPGLGLRLIYFSYDVKMKEKGDIPEGYSVSREKKERFSLILESASTNQTSMYLCASSSAGVRADTQYFGPGTRLTVL.

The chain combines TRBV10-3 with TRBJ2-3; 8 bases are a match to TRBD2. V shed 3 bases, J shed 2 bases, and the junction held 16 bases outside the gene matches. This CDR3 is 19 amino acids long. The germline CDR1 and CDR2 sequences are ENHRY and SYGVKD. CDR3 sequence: CAISELLAESQSFTDTQYF. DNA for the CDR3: TGTGCCATCAGTGAACTACTAGCGGAATCTCAGAGCTTCACAGATACGCAGTATTTT.

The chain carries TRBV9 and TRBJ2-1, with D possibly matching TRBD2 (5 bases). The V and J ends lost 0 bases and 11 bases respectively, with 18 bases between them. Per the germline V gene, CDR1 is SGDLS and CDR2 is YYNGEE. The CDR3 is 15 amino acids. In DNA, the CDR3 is TGTGCCAGCAGCGTAGACGGTAGACCCCCCGGGAAGCAGTTCTTC. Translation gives CASSVDGRPPGKQFF.

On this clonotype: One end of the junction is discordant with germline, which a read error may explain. CDR3 nucleotide sequence: TGTGCCAGCATATTCGGGACAGGGGGCTCGGGGGAAGCTTCCTTT. Encoded protein: CASIFGTGGSGEASF. This chain links TRBV28 with TRBJ1-1; 12 positions agree with TRBD1. CDR3 length: 15 residues. In germline, CDR1 is MDHEN, CDR2 SYDVKM.

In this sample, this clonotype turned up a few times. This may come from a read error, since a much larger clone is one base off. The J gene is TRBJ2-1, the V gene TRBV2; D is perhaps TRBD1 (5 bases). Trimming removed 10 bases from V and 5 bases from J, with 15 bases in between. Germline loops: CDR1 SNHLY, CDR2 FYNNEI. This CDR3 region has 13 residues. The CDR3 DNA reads TGTGCCACCACGTCAGGGCCCAACAATGAGCAGTTCTTC. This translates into CATTSGPNNEQFF.

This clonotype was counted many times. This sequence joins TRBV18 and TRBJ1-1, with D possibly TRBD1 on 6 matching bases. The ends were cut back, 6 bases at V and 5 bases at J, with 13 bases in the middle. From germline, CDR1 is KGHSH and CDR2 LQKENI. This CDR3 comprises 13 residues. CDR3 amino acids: CASSTTGRTEAFF. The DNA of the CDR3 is TGTGCCAGCTCGACCACAGGGAGAACTGAAGCTTTCTTT.

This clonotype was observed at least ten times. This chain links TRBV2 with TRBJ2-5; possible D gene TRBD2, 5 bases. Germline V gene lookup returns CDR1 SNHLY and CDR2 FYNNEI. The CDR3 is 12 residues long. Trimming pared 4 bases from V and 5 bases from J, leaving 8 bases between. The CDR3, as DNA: TGTGCCAGCAGTGGACTAACGGAGACCCAGTACTTC. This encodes CASSGLTETQYF.

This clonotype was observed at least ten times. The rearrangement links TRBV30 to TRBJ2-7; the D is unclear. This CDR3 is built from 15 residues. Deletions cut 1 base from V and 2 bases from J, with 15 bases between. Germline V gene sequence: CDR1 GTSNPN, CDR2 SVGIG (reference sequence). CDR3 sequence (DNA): TGTGCCTGGAGTGGGAGCATCGAGTCGGCCTACGAGCAGTACTTC. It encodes CAWSGSIESAYEQYF.

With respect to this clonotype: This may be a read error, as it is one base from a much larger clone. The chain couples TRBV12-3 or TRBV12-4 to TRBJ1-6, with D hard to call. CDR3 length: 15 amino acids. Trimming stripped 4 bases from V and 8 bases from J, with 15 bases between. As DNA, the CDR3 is TGTGCCAGCAGTTCCCGATCAGCCTGGCATTCACCCCTCCACTTT. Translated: CASSSRSAWHSPLHF.

CDR3 coding DNA: TGTGCCAGCAGCCCGAGGGACAGGGCCACCTACGAGCAGTACTTC. It codes for CASSPRDRATYEQYF. The chain combines TRBV28 with TRBJ2-7; 9 nucleotides line up with TRBD1. This CDR3 has 15 amino acids. Per germline, CDR1 MDHEN and CDR2 SYDVKM. V gave up 6 bases and J gave up 2 bases; unmatched junction bases: 8.

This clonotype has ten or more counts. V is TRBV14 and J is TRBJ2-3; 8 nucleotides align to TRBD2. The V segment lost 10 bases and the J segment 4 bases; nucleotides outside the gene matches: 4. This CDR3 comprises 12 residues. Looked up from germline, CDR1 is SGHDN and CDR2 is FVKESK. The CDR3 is CATRGRPDTQYF. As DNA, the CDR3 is TGTGCCACCCGCGGGAGGCCAGATACGCAGTATTTT. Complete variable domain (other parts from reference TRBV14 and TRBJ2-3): EAGVTQFPSHSVIEKGQTVTLRCDPISGHDNLYWYRRVMGKEIKFLLHFVKESKQDESGMPNNRFLAERTGGTYSTLKVQPAELEDSGVYFCATRGRPDTQYFGPGTRLTVL.

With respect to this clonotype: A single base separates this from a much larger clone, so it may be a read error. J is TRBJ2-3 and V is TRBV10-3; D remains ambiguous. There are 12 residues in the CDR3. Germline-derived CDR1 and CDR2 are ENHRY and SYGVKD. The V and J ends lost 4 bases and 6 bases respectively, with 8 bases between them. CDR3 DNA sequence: TGTGCCATCAGTGGGCATGAGGATACGCAGTATTTT. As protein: CAISGHEDTQYF.

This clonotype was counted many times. In DNA, the CDR3 is TGCAGTGCTAGAGATAGCCAGGGTTCCGGAGAGACCCAGTACTTC. Translating it yields CSARDSQGSGETQYF. The J gene is TRBJ2-5, the V gene TRBV20-1, with a weak D call TRBD1 (5 bases). The germline V and J ends were trimmed by 0 bases and 4 bases, with 15 bases remaining between them. This CDR3 is 15 amino acids long. From germline, CDR1 is DFQATT and CDR2 SNEGSKA (reference sequence).

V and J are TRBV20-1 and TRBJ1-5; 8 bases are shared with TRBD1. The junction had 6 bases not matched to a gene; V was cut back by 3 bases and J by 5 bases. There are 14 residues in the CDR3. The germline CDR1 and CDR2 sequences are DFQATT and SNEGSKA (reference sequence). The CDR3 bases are TGCAGTGCTAGTATGGGGACAGGATATCAGCCCCAGCATTTT. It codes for CSASMGTGYQPQHF.

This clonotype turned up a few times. As DNA, the CDR3 is TGTGCCAGTAGTACCCCCCGAACTAGCGGGTCCTACAATGAGCAGTTCTTC. Protein: CASSTPRTSGSYNEQFF. This rearrangement joins TRBV19 to TRBJ2-1; TRBD2 aligns across 9 bases. Germline-derived CDR1 and CDR2 are LNHDA and SQIVND (reference sequence). The CDR3 contains 17 residues. V shed 4 bases and J 1 base; nucleotides not matched to a gene: 8.

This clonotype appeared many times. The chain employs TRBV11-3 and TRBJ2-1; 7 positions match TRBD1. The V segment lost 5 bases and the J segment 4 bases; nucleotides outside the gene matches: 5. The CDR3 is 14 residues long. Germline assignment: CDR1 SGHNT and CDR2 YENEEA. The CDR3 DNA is TGTGCCAGCAGCACCGGGACAGAGTACAATGAGCAGTTCTTC. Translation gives CASSTGTEYNEQFF.

CDR3 protein: CSALHVSGRDTQYF. The DNA for the CDR3 is TGCAGTGCTCTCCATGTTAGCGGGAGAGATACGCAGTATTTT. J is TRBJ2-3 and V is TRBV20-1, with 9 bases lining up with TRBD2. Germline CDR1 DFQATT, CDR2 SNEGSKA (reference sequence). The junction had 8 bases not matched to a gene; V was cut back by 5 bases and J by 5 bases. The length of the CDR3 is 14 residues.